Following are 17 T cell receptor beta chains from one sample sequenced in a study of shared clonotypes between healthy human individuals. Sequencing was performed with immunoSEQ multiplex PCR; in TCRdb, only in-frame clones are kept and a portion is missing. This sample has about 1 million clones, with 75% found just once. Sequenced input: memory CD4+ T cells sorted from blood. The subset here: CD45RA-negative fraction. All receptors derive from a man in his late teens or twenties in good health.

The genes are TRBV2 and TRBJ1-3; D is possibly TRBD1 (6 bases). The V end was cut by 6 bases, the J end by 2 bases, with 14 bases between. The germline CDR1 and CDR2 sequences are SNHLY and FYNNEI. The CDR3 loop spans 15 amino acids. The CDR3 region has the DNA TGTGCCAGCAGGGACCAGGGGTCACCTGGAAACACCATATATTTT. Translated, it gives CASRDQGSPGNTIYF.

CDR3 residues: CASSLGIRANTEAFF. For the CDR3, the DNA is TGCGCCAGCAGCTTGGGGATTCGGGCTAACACTGAAGCTTTCTTT. The rearrangement links TRBV5-1 to TRBJ1-1; D remains unclear. The CDR3 extends over 15 amino acids. The germline V and J ends were trimmed by 0 bases and 2 bases, with 11 bases remaining between them. Germline V gene data show CDR1 as SGHRS and CDR2 as YFSETQ.

The chain employs TRBV11-2 and TRBJ1-1, with unresolved D. CDR1 is SGHAT and CDR2 is FQNNGV in the germline V gene. V gave up 3 bases and J gave up 0 bases, with 17 bases separating them. The CDR3 runs 17 residues. CDR3 DNA: TGTGCCAGCAGCTTCCCCTTTAGGCCACCGTTGAACACTGAAGCTTTCTTT. This translates into CASSFPFRPPLNTEAFF.

The chain uses TRBV6-5 and TRBJ2-5, with a tentative D call TRBD2 (6 bases). The CDR3 is 11 amino acids. Trimming took 5 bases from V and 9 from J, leaving 10 bases between them. Germline values: CDR1 MNHEY, CDR2 SVGAGI. The CDR3 region is CASSLGEAQYF. In DNA form, the CDR3 reads TGTGCCAGCAGTCTAGGGGAGGCCCAGTACTTC.

The rearrangement links TRBV7-9 to TRBJ1-1; possible D gene TRBD1, 6 bases. The germline V gene encodes CDR1 SEHNR and CDR2 FQNEAQ (reference sequence). The V and J ends lost 5 bases and 5 bases respectively, with 12 bases between them. This CDR3 has 13 amino acids. CDR3 bases: TGTGCCAGCAGCCCGAGGGGGGGGACTGAAGCTTTCTTT. Translation gives CASSPRGGTEAFF. Supplemented by reference TRBV7-9 and TRBJ1-1, the full variable domain reads DTGVSQNPRHKITKRGQNVTFRCDPISEHNRLYWYRQTLGQGPEFLTYFQNEAQLEKSRLLSDRFSAERPKGSFSTLEIQRTEQGDSAMYLCASSPRGGTEAFFGQGTRLTVV.

The chain recombines TRBV11-3 with TRBJ2-3; 8 nucleotides match TRBD2. V was pared by 1 base and J by 4 bases, with 4 bases of the junction left unmatched. Germline assignment: CDR1 SGHNT and CDR2 YENEEA. This CDR3 has 15 amino acids. The CDR3 nucleotides are TGTGCCAGCAGCTTAGGAGCGGGAGAGGCAGATACGCAGTATTTT. Amino acids: CASSLGAGEADTQYF.

The genes are TRBV5-1 and TRBJ2-4; perhaps TRBD1 as D (5 bases). V was pared by 0 bases and J by 4 bases, with 8 bases between. From germline, CDR1 is SGHRS and CDR2 YFSETQ. CDR3 length: 14 amino acids. In DNA form, the CDR3 reads TGCGCCAGCAGCTTGGGACAGCAAAAAAACATTCAGTACTTC. Protein product: CASSLGQQKNIQYF.

The genes are TRBV7-9 and TRBJ2-4; D may match TRBD1 or TRBD2 (5 bases each). The V gene lost 0 bases and the J gene lost 4 bases, with 10 bases spanning the gap. Germline loops: CDR1 SEHNR, CDR2 FQNEAQ (reference sequence). The CDR3 is 15 residues long. The CDR3 reads CASSLAPGPKNIQYF. The CDR3 region has the DNA TGTGCCAGCAGCTTAGCTCCGGGGCCGAAAAACATTCAGTACTTC.

This rearrangement joins TRBV19 to TRBJ1-4; D is uncertain. CDR1 LNHDA and CDR2 SQIVND come from the germline V gene (reference sequence). The CDR3 contains 15 residues. V was cut by 8 bases and J by 7 bases, with 20 bases left in between. The CDR3 DNA follows: TGTGCCAGTGCCCTTCTGGGCCTCTCCGGTGAAAAACTGTTTTTT. This gives the protein CASALLGLSGEKLFF.

This clone appeared a single time. The chain combines TRBV29-1 with TRBJ2-2; maybe TRBD2 (6 bases). V was trimmed by 7 bases and J by 1 base, leaving 7 bases between them. This CDR3 is 12 amino acids long. CDR1 SQVTM and CDR2 ANQGSEA come from the germline V gene. Here the CDR3 reads CSGRENTGELFF. In nucleotides, the CDR3 is TGCAGCGGGCGGGAGAACACCGGGGAGCTGTTTTTT.

The V call is TRBV5-6, the J call TRBJ1-2; the match to TRBD1 covers 8 bases. Per the germline V gene, CDR1 is SGHDT and CDR2 is YYEEEE. V lost 3 bases to trimming and J lost 4 bases; unmatched junction nucleotides: 14. The CDR3 length is 17 residues. The CDR3 nucleotides read TGTGCCAGCAGCTCGGGACAGGAGCTGCTTTTCCCCTATGGCTACACCTTC. Protein product: CASSSGQELLFPYGYTF.

This clone was seen a handful of times. V and J are TRBV30 and TRBJ1-1; possibly TRBD1 for D (6 bases). V dropped 0 bases and J dropped 9 bases, with 8 bases sitting between them. This CDR3 spans 11 amino acids. Looked up from germline, CDR1 is GTSNPN and CDR2 is SVGIG (reference sequence). CDR3 bases: TGTGCCTGGAGTGTACGGGGGCAAGCTTTCTTT. This codes for CAWSVRGQAFF.

The CDR3 region has the DNA TGTGCCAGCAGCCCGGCCGGAGGGGCGGAAGGAGCTTTCTTT. The encoded protein is CASSPAGGAEGAFF. The chain recombines TRBV7-2 with TRBJ1-1; D is possibly TRBD1 (5 bases). In germline, CDR1 is SGHTA, CDR2 FQGNSA. V was pared by 5 bases and J by 10 bases, with 20 bases between. This CDR3 spans 14 amino acids.

The chain joins TRBV18 to TRBJ1-1; D is uncertain. CDR1 and CDR2 from the germline V gene are KGHSH and LQKENI. The CDR3 length is 15 residues. With 3 bases removed from V and 4 bases from J, the gap between germline ends came to 15 bases. The CDR3 loop is CASSPFPGRGTEAFF. DNA of the CDR3: TGTGCCAGCTCACCGTTCCCCGGGCGGGGCACTGAAGCTTTCTTT.

The chain recombines TRBV28 with TRBJ1-1, with 8 nucleotides matching TRBD1. V dropped 1 base and J dropped 4; count of bases not matched to a gene: 5. The CDR3 is 15 residues long. CDR1 MDHEN and CDR2 SYDVKM come from the germline V gene. The CDR3 nucleotides read TGTGCCAGCAGTTTATCAGGGGGCCCGATCACTGAAGCTTTCTTT. It is translated as CASSLSGGPITEAFF.

The V and J genes are TRBV14 and TRBJ1-5; 7 bases line up with TRBD1. The trim removed 10 bases at V and 0 bases at J, leaving 18 bases unmatched. In germline, CDR1 is SGHDN, CDR2 FVKESK. The CDR3 is 18 residues long. The CDR3 region is CATQGRHRDRDSNQPQHF. In DNA form, the CDR3 reads TGTGCCACCCAAGGGAGACACCGGGACAGAGATAGCAATCAGCCCCAGCATTTT. The whole variable domain, filled in from reference TRBV14 and TRBJ1-5, reads EAGVTQFPSHSVIEKGQTVTLRCDPISGHDNLYWYRRVMGKEIKFLLHFVKESKQDESGMPNNRFLAERTGGTYSTLKVQPAELEDSGVYFCATQGRHRDRDSNQPQHFGDGTRLSIL.

The chain joins TRBV4-1 to TRBJ2-7, with 9 bases fitting TRBD2. Germline CDR1 and CDR2: MGHRA and YSYEKL. The CDR3 sequence is 14 residues long. V shed 6 bases and J 1 base; nucleotides not matched to a gene: 4. This CDR3 is CASRPTSGSYEQYF. The CDR3 DNA reads as TGCGCCAGCAGACCGACTAGCGGTTCCTACGAGCAGTACTTC.